This is a list of T cell receptor beta chains from one sample in a study of blood T cell repertoires in COVID-19. Using immunoSEQ multiplex PCR, the repertoire was profiled, and TCRdb retains in-frame clones only, with some absent. This repertoire shows roughly 36,000 clones, 75% to 85% found once; its top ten account for approximately 12%. Sequencing used peripheral blood. The receptors stem from a human donor in a cohort sampled during active COVID-19. CDR3s include the opening cysteine and the closing phenylalanine or tryptophan. Fields, in order: V gene, clone size, D gene, J gene, CDR3 protein, CDR3 DNA. D genes are given only for firm matches. Expanded clones get a size class; other rows say once, few or many, or leave the size out.

TRBV4-1	.	.	TRBJ2-7	CASSQATESFYEQYF	TGCGCCAGCAGCCAGGCGACAGAAAGTTTCTACGAGCAGTACTTC
TRBV18	.	TRBD2	TRBJ2-1	CASSPRSSGGYNEQFF	TGTGCCAGCTCACCACGGTCTAGCGGGGGATACAATGAGCAGTTCTTC
TRBV2	few	.	TRBJ2-7	CASSDNYEQYF	TGTGCCAGCAGTGACAACTACGAGCAGTACTTC
TRBV7-9	.	TRBD2	TRBJ2-4	CASSPGGAGLSKNIQYF	TGTGCCAGCAGCCCTGGGGGAGCGGGGTTATCCAAAAACATTCAGTACTTC
TRBV4-3	.	TRBD2	TRBJ2-7	CASSQGLGGYPYEQYF	TGCGCCAGCAGCCAAGGCCTCGGGGGGTACCCCTACGAGCAGTACTTC
TRBV11-2	.	.	TRBJ1-6	CASSLDRNNSPLHF	TGTGCCAGCAGCTTAGACAGGAATAATTCACCCCTCCACTTT
TRBV3-1/TRBV3-2	.	TRBD2	TRBJ2-1	CASSRDGLAGNEQFF	TGTGCCAGCAGCCGTGATGGACTAGCGGGGAACGAGCAGTTCTTC
TRBV19	.	.	TRBJ2-2	CASSIQGNTGELFF	TGTGCCAGTAGTATACAGGGGAACACCGGGGAGCTGTTTTTT
TRBV6-2/TRBV6-3	.	.	TRBJ2-2	CASSYATGELFF	TGTGCCAGCAGTTACGCCACAGGGGAGCTGTTTTTT
TRBV6-5	.	.	TRBJ1-4	CASSYGEGEKLFF	TGTGCCAGCAGTTACGGGGAGGGTGAAAAACTGTTTTTT
TRBV6-5	.	.	TRBJ1-3	CASKAGSGNTIYF	TGTGCCAGCAAAGCCGGCTCTGGAAACACCATATATTTT
TRBV4-3	.	.	TRBJ2-7	CASSQDRAGEQYF	TGCGCCAGCAGCCAAGATCGGGCGGGGGAGCAGTACTTC
TRBV6-5	few	.	TRBJ2-7	CASSYRRGYEQYF	TGTGCCAGCAGTTACAGGAGGGGCTACGAGCAGTACTTC
TRBV18	.	TRBD2	TRBJ2-2	CASSPGLARIGELFF	TGTGCCAGCTCACCGGGACTAGCAAGGATCGGGGAGCTGTTTTTT
TRBV29-1	.	TRBD2	TRBJ2-5	CSVRTSETFRGTQYF	TGCAGCGTCAGGACTAGCGAGACCTTCCGGGGGACCCAGTACTTC
TRBV27	.	TRBD1	TRBJ1-2	CASSVTTGAGYTF	TGTGCCAGCAGTGTAACCACAGGGGCCGGCTACACCTTC
TRBV6-6	.	TRBD2	TRBJ2-1	CASSPASGGAGRNEQFF	TGTGCCAGCAGTCCCGCTAGCGGGGGGGCCGGTCGCAATGAGCAGTTCTTC
TRBV28	.	.	TRBJ1-3	CASSLREGFEFAGNTIYF	TGTGCCAGCAGTTTGAGGGAAGGGTTTGAGTTTGCTGGAAACACCATATATTTT
TRBV10-3	.	TRBD1	TRBJ1-2	CAISEPRQGDLYGYTF	TGTGCCATCAGTGAGCCTAGACAGGGGGATCTATATGGCTACACCTTC
TRBV6-4	.	TRBD2	TRBJ2-3	CASSPSTSGGTDTQYF	TGTGCCAGCAGTCCTTCGACTAGCGGGGGAACAGATACGCAGTATTTT
TRBV2	.	.	TRBJ1-2	CASSPSRGGRKADYGYTF	TGTGCCAGCAGCCCCAGTAGGGGAGGCCGGAAAGCGGACTATGGCTACACCTTC
TRBV27	.	.	TRBJ2-5	CASRPGRGWYQETQYF	TGTGCCAGCCGCCCCGGGCGGGGCTGGTACCAAGAGACCCAGTACTTC
TRBV2	.	.	TRBJ2-6	CANDDRSGANVLTF	TGTGCCAATGACGACAGATCTGGGGCCAACGTCCTGACTTTC
TRBV11-2	few	.	TRBJ2-5	CASSRWGGPLETQYF	TGTGCCAGCAGCCGCTGGGGGGGGCCCTTAGAGACCCAGTACTTC
TRBV6-6	.	.	TRBJ1-5	CASSYAGDSNQPQHF	TGTGCCAGCAGTTACGCAGGGGATAGCAATCAGCCCCAGCATTTT
TRBV28	.	.	TRBJ1-6	CASAPGGYNSPLHF	TGTGCCAGCGCCCCCGGGGGTTATAATTCACCCCTCCACTTT
TRBV18	.	.	TRBJ2-4	CASSPYEGGNIQYF	TGTGCCAGCTCCCCGTATGAAGGGGGAAACATTCAGTACTTC
TRBV5-6	.	.	TRBJ2-3	CASRSASPRSPGSDTQYF	TGTGCCAGCAGGTCTGCGTCCCCCCGCTCCCCGGGGTCAGATACGCAGTATTTT
TRBV20-1	.	.	TRBJ2-5	CSAVGETQYF	TGCAGTGCAGTCGGGGAGACCCAGTACTTC
TRBV19	.	.	TRBJ2-7	CASSHPGHSRSEQYF	TGTGCCAGTAGTCATCCGGGACACTCTAGGAGCGAGCAGTACTTC
TRBV5-6	.	.	TRBJ2-1	CASSLERSYIENEQFF	TGTGCCAGCAGCTTGGAGAGGTCGTACATTGAGAATGAGCAGTTCTTC
TRBV12-5	.	.	TRBJ1-1	CASGLSYGTEAFF	TGTGCTAGTGGTTTGTCATATGGGACAGAAGCTTTCTTT
TRBV3-1/TRBV3-2	.	TRBD1	TRBJ1-2	CASSQPGQGYGYTF	TGTGCCAGCAGCCAACCCGGACAGGGTTATGGCTACACCTTC
TRBV24-1	.	.	TRBJ1-1	CATQGNTEAFF	TGTGCCACCCAGGGCAACACTGAAGCTTTCTTT
TRBV6-6	.	.	TRBJ2-2	CASSYSLGGAGELFF	TGTGCCAGCAGTTACTCGCTAGGGGGTGCCGGGGAGCTGTTTTTT
TRBV5-1	.	.	TRBJ1-5	CASSLTGPNQPQHF	TGCGCCAGCAGCTTAACAGGGCCCAATCAGCCCCAGCATTTT
TRBV18	.	TRBD1	TRBJ1-5	CASSAGTGTGNQPQHF	TGTGCCAGCTCAGCCGGGACAGGGACGGGCAATCAGCCCCAGCATTTT
TRBV29-1	.	TRBD1	TRBJ2-5	CSFQSRDRGRSQETQYF	TGCAGCTTTCAGTCCCGGGACAGGGGGCGAAGCCAAGAGACCCAGTACTTC
TRBV18	.	.	TRBJ2-2	CASSPSEVAATGELFF	TGTGCCAGCTCACCTTCCGAGGTGGCGGCCACCGGGGAGCTGTTTTTT
TRBV7-2	.	.	TRBJ1-2	CASRPQGSDYGYTF	TGTGCCAGCCGCCCCCAGGGGAGCGACTATGGCTACACCTTC
TRBV7-6	.	.	TRBJ2-3	CASSVTRQGTDTQYF	TGTGCCAGCAGCGTCACTCGGCAGGGCACAGATACGCAGTATTTT
TRBV7-6	.	TRBD1	TRBJ2-5	CASSRDRGETQYF	TGTGCCAGCAGCCGGGACAGGGGAGAGACCCAGTACTTC
TRBV11-2	few	.	TRBJ1-1	CASSFVRGDTEAFF	TGTGCCAGCAGCTTCGTCAGGGGCGACACTGAAGCTTTCTTT
TRBV6-2/TRBV6-3	.	TRBD2	TRBJ2-1	CASSYVGGSSEQFF	TGTGCCAGCAGTTACGTGGGGGGGTCGAGTGAGCAGTTCTTC